The 3 T cell receptor beta chains below were found in one sample sequenced in a study of blood T cell repertoires in COVID-19. Clones were read by immunoSEQ multiplex PCR, and TCRdb kept only the in-frame ones, dropping some. This table has over 150,000 clones, approximately 86% appearing once. The sequenced material came from peripheral blood. These receptors all come from a woman between 55 and 75 years old who had recovered from COVID-19.

The rearrangement joins TRBV11-1 to TRBJ2-3; D gene ambiguous. The germline V gene has CDR1 SGHAT and CDR2 FQDESV (reference sequence). This CDR3 has 13 residues. V lost 5 bases to trimming and J lost 3 bases, with 9 bases between them. The chain's CDR3 is CASSTHSTDTQYF. The CDR3 nucleotides read TGTGCCAGCAGCACGCACAGTACAGATACGCAGTATTTT.

The genes are TRBV3-1 (or the pseudogene TRBV3-2) and TRBJ1-1, with 8 nucleotides matching TRBD1. The CDR3 totals 15 residues. Germline V gives CDR1 LGHDT, CDR2 YNNKEL (reference sequence). J lost 1 base, V lost 3 bases, and 4 bases had no gene match. The CDR3 bases are TGTGCCAGCAGCCAGCACGGGACAGGGAACACTGAAGCTTTCTTT. It codes for CASSQHGTGNTEAFF.

The gene calls are TRBV12-3 or TRBV12-4 and TRBJ2-1; no clear D. The CDR3 totals 11 residues. The V gene lost 5 bases and the J gene lost 10 bases, with 9 bases spanning the gap. The CDR3 protein is CASSPYVEQFF. As DNA, the CDR3 is TGTGCCAGCAGTCCCTACGTGGAGCAGTTCTTC.